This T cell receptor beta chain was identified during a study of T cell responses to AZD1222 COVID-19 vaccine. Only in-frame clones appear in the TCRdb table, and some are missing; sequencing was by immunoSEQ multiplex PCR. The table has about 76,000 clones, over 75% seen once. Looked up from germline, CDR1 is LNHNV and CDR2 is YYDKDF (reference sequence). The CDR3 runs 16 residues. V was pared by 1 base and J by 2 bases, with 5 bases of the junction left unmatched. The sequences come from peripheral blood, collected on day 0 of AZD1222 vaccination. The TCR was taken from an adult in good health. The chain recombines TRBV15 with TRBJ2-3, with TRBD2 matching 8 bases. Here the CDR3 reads CATSRVGAGATDTQYF. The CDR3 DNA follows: TGTGCCACCAGCAGAGTGGGAGCGGGAGCCACAGATACGCAGTATTTT. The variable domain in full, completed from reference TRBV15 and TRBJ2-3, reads DAMVIQNPRYQVTQFGKPVTLSCSQTLNHNVMYWYQQKSSQAPKLLFHYYDKDFNNEADTPDNFQSRRPNTSFCFLDIRSPGLGDTAMYLCATSRVGAGATDTQYFGPGTRLTVL.